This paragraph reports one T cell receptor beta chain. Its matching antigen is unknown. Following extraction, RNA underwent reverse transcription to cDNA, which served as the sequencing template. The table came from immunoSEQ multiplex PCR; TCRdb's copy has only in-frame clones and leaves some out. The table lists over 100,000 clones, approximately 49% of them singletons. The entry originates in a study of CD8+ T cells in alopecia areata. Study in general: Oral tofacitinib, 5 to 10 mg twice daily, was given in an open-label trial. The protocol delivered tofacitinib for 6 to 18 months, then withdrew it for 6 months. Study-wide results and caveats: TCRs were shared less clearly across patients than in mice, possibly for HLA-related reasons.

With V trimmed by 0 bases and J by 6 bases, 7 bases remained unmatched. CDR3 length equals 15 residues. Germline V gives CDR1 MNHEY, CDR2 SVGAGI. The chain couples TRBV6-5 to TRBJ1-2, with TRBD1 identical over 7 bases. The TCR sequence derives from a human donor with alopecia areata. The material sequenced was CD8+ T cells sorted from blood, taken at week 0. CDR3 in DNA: TGTGCCAGCAGTTACTCACAGGGGTCCGGGCATGGCTACACCTTC. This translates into CASSYSQGSGHGYTF.